The rows below give T cell receptor beta chains drawn from one sample of a study of CD8+ T cells in alopecia areata. TCRdb keeps only in-frame clones here, not all; method: immunoSEQ multiplex PCR. The data contain 150,000 to 200,000 clones, approximately 67% of them seen just once; the ten biggest clones take up roughly 1.3%. Sequencing used CD4+ T cells sorted from blood, obtained between weeks 49 and 50, from a patient treated with tofacitinib. Every receptor here comes from a human donor with alopecia areata. Each CDR3 is given with its conserved first and last residue. Fields, in order: V gene, CDR3 length, J gene, CDR3 protein.

V: TRBV6-6
length: 14
J: TRBJ2-7
CDR3: CASSYPEGEGEQYF

V: TRBV12-5
length: 14
J: TRBJ2-3
CDR3: CASGLVNRLDTQYF

V: TRBV19
length: 14
J: TRBJ2-6
CDR3: CASSPRSGANVLTF

V: TRBV30
length: 13
J: TRBJ1-1
CDR3: CAWSTPGRPEAFF

V: TRBV27
length: 13
J: TRBJ1-1
CDR3: CASSQAMDTEAFF

V: TRBV7-7
length: 14
J: TRBJ2-7
CDR3: CASSLAAGGYEQYF

V: TRBV29-1
length: 11
J: TRBJ1-6
CDR3: CSVEVEGELHF

V: TRBV30
length: 15
J: TRBJ1-5
CDR3: CAWTGRIGGNQPQHF

V: TRBV7-2
length: 13
J: TRBJ2-7
CDR3: CASERDKTYEQYF

V: TRBV30
length: 16
J: TRBJ1-2
CDR3: CAWIPGINVGSYGYTF

V: TRBV5-6
length: 12
J: TRBJ1-2
CDR3: CASSSGSYGYTF

V: TRBV7-8
length: 16
J: TRBJ2-3
CDR3: CASSTTSGYRPDTQYF